Listed below are T cell receptor beta chains from one sample, sequenced in a study of preoperative IRX-2 immunotherapy in early breast cancer. The method was immunoSEQ multiplex PCR; TCRdb's version includes in-frame clones alone and lacks a portion of them. This sample has some 30,000 clones, with about 90% found just once. The sequencing used tumor tissue, collected after IRX-2 immunotherapy. The receptor set was obtained from a human donor with breast cancer. CDR3s include the opening cysteine and the closing phenylalanine or tryptophan. Fields, in order: CDR3 length, V gene, CDR3 protein.

CDR3 length: 16
V gene: TRBV14
CDR3 protein: CASSQPGLAGRDEQFF

CDR3 length: 15
V gene: TRBV11-3
CDR3 protein: CASSQVRGMKNIQYF

CDR3 length: 14
V gene: TRBV6-8
CDR3 protein: CASSSHRGNSPLHF

CDR3 length: 15
V gene: TRBV6-8
CDR3 protein: CASSYPQKLGAEQYF

CDR3 length: 15
V gene: TRBV11-3
CDR3 protein: CASSLVETANEKLFF

CDR3 length: 14
V gene: TRBV7-7
CDR3 protein: CASSLDRGQNIQYF

CDR3 length: 16
V gene: TRBV6-8
CDR3 protein: CASSKNRPPSNQPQHF

CDR3 length: 13
V gene: TRBV6-8
CDR3 protein: CASRIGSVGELFF

CDR3 length: 15
V gene: TRBV19
CDR3 protein: CASSSRGRLDNEQFF

CDR3 length: 15
V gene: TRBV25-1
CDR3 protein: CASSRTGMYQETQYF

CDR3 length: 13
V gene: TRBV29-1
CDR3 protein: CSAPTDRTETQYF

CDR3 length: 15
V gene: TRBV11-3
CDR3 protein: CASSSGQGRNEKLFF